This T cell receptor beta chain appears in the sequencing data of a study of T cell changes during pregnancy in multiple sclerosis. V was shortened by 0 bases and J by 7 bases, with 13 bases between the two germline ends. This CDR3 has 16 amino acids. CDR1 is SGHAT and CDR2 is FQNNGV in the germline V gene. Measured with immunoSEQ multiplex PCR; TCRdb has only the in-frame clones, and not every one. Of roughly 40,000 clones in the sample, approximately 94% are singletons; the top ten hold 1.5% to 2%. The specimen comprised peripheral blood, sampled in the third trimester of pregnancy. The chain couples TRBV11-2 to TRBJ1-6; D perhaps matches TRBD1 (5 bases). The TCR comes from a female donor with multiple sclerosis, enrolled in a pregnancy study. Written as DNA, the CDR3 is TGTGCCAGCAGCTTAGAAAGGAGGGGATGGAATTCACCCCTCCACTTT. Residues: CASSLERRGWNSPLHF. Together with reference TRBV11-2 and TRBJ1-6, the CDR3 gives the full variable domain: EAGVAQSPRYKIIEKRQSVAFWCNPISGHATLYWYQQILGQGPKLLIQFQNNGVVDDSQLPKDRFSAERLKGVDSTLKIQPAKLEDSAVYLCASSLERRGWNSPLHFGNGTRLTVT.